This T cell receptor (beta chain) was recovered during a study of Graves' ophthalmopathy and Graves' hyperthyroidism. Comment on this clonotype: One junction end disagrees with the germline gene, perhaps due to a read error.

Amplification from RNA transcripts yielded the TCR beta CDR3 regions. Second-round multiplex PCR came after first-round RT-PCR with HTBI primers. Using its own MiXCR run on the multiplex PCR reads, TCRdb lists one record per CDR3 protein. Of about 700,000 distinct CDR3 sequences listed, about two fifths are singletons. The CDR3 sequence is 17 residues long. Germline CDR1 is DFQATT and CDR2 is SNEGSKA (reference sequence). A volume of about 9.7 ml of fresh peripheral blood supplied the PBMCs. This chain uses TRBV20-1 with TRBJ2-5, with 10 bases fitting TRBD1. The receptor was derived from an adult man with Graves' ophthalmopathy. Sequenced sample: peripheral blood. CDR3 sequence reads: CGARKLRDRGSQETQYF. For the CDR3, the DNA is TGCGGTGCTAGAAAGCTCCGGGACAGGGGTTCCCAAGAGACCCAGTACTTC.